One and the same sample provided the 32 T cell receptor beta chains below, sequenced in a study of T cell responses to AZD1222 COVID-19 vaccine (dated by TCRdb to the early 2020s). The library was produced with the immunoSEQ multiplex PCR assay. The source is immuneACCESS, and TCRdb retained only in-frame sequences with V and J called. Part of the clones is not carried over; for the studies checked, unresolved V genes explain less than half of this, and the remainder is unexplained. This sample gives about 150,000 clones in total; less than 95% of them show up just once. Less than 2% of the sample rests with the top ten. This specimen's time point label, interpreted: baseline before first vaccination. This material consisted of peripheral blood, taken on day 0 of AZD1222 vaccination. The receptors here all came from an adult in good health.

The chain employs TRBV29-1 and TRBJ2-7; D is possibly TRBD2 (6 bases). V was shortened by 1 base and J by 6 bases, with 16 bases between the two germline ends. Germline V gives CDR1 SQVTM, CDR2 ANQGSEA. This CDR3 comprises 14 residues. CDR3 region: CSVEVWQGGSEQYF. The DNA of the CDR3 is TGCAGCGTTGAAGTTTGGCAGGGAGGATCCGAGCAGTACTTC.

The chain uses TRBV19 and TRBJ2-2, with D perhaps matching TRBD2 (6 bases). Germline V lookup: CDR1 LNHDA, CDR2 SQIVND (reference sequence). The CDR3 has 14 residues. V shed 5 bases and J shed 7 bases, with 14 bases lying between them. The CDR3 spells CASSWGLGSGELFF. The CDR3 nucleotides read TGTGCCAGTAGTTGGGGACTGGGGAGCGGGGAGCTGTTTTTT.

The V and J genes are TRBV9 and TRBJ2-1; TRBD2 aligns across 9 bases. The ends lost 0 bases at V and 6 bases at J; junction bases unmatched: 4. The CDR3 runs to 15 residues. Germline-derived CDR1 and CDR2 are SGDLS and YYNGEE. CDR3 nucleotide sequence: TGTGCCAGCAGCGTAGGCGGGAGGGTGGGCAATGAGCAGTTCTTC. Translated, it gives CASSVGGRVGNEQFF.

The rearrangement links TRBV7-9 to TRBJ2-7; TRBD2 agrees at 9 bases. J gave up 2 bases and V 5 bases, and 7 bases lay outside the gene matches. This CDR3 has 15 residues. Per the germline V gene, CDR1 is SEHNR and CDR2 is FQNEAQ (reference sequence). The CDR3 loop is CASSPLGGRAYEQYF. CDR3 bases: TGTGCCAGCAGCCCATTGGGCGGGAGGGCCTACGAGCAGTACTTC.

V is TRBV18 and J is TRBJ1-1; unclear D gene. The V and J ends lost 3 bases and 1 base respectively, with 18 bases between them. The CDR3 runs 17 residues. CDR1 KGHSH and CDR2 LQKENI come from the germline V gene. As DNA, the CDR3 is TGTGCCAGCTCACCCATAATCGACCCACAGACGAACACTGAAGCTTTCTTT. Its translation is CASSPIIDPQTNTEAFF.

The chain combines TRBV6-5 with TRBJ2-7; 7 nucleotides agree with TRBD2. CDR3 length: 15 amino acids. Germline V lookup: CDR1 MNHEY, CDR2 SVGAGI. Trimming cost V 4 bases and J 4 bases; bases outside gene matches: 10. CDR3 in amino acids: CASSSLGGPGYEQYF. The DNA for the CDR3 is TGTGCCAGCAGTTCTCTGGGAGGGCCGGGGTACGAGCAGTACTTC.

This sequence joins TRBV7-9 and TRBJ1-5; possibly TRBD1 for D (5 bases). The CDR3 has 13 residues. V gave up 1 base and J gave up 6 bases, with 7 bases separating them. From germline, CDR1 is SEHNR and CDR2 FQNEAQ (reference sequence). CDR3 residues: CASSLEGSQPQHF. Here the CDR3 DNA reads TGTGCCAGCAGCTTAGAGGGGAGTCAGCCCCAGCATTTT. The full variable domain, in which reference TRBV7-9 and TRBJ1-5 provide the parts outside the CDR3, is DTGVSQNPRHKITKRGQNVTFRCDPISEHNRLYWYRQTLGQGPEFLTYFQNEAQLEKSRLLSDRFSAERPKGSFSTLEIQRTEQGDSAMYLCASSLEGSQPQHFGDGTRLSIL.

The rearrangement joins TRBV6-1 to TRBJ2-1; D gene unclear. The V and J ends lost 2 bases and 8 bases respectively, with 4 bases between them. CDR3 length: 11 residues. The V gene's germline CDR1 is MNHNS and CDR2 SASEGT. Here the CDR3 DNA reads TGTGCCAGCAGTGAACTAGATGAGCAGTTCTTC. It yields the protein CASSELDEQFF.

CDR3: CASSPEPVGYGYTF. The CDR3 nucleotides read TGTGCCAGCAGTCCAGAGCCGGTAGGGTATGGCTACACCTTC. The gene calls are TRBV2 and TRBJ1-2; D gene uncertain. Germline values: CDR1 SNHLY, CDR2 FYNNEI. Between the trimmed V and J ends, which lost 5 bases and 5 bases, there was a span of 15 bases. This CDR3 contains 14 residues.

Here the CDR3 reads CASSLSRRAAGYTF. DNA of the CDR3: TGTGCCAGCAGTTTATCGAGAAGAGCGGCTGGCTACACCTTC. The J gene is TRBJ1-2, the V gene TRBV27; D ambiguous. This CDR3 comprises 14 residues. V dropped 0 bases and J dropped 7 bases, with 12 bases sitting between them. Germline CDR1 reads MNHEY; CDR2 reads SMNVEV (reference sequence).

The genes are TRBV4-2 and TRBJ2-1; 8 nucleotides agree with TRBD2. The CDR3 has 16 amino acids. With V trimmed by 3 bases and J by 2 bases, 6 bases remained unmatched. The V gene's germline CDR1 is LGHNA and CDR2 YNFKEQ. The CDR3 spells CASSQPGTRAYNEQFF. CDR3 DNA: TGTGCCAGCAGCCAGCCCGGGACTAGAGCCTACAATGAGCAGTTCTTC.

This clone was picked up a small number of times. In DNA form, the CDR3 reads TGTGCCATCAGAGGAGGACAGGGGTTGTACGAGCAGTACTTC. It specifies CAIRGGQGLYEQYF. The gene calls are TRBV10-3 and TRBJ2-7, with 9 bases aligning to TRBD1. Losses at the gene ends were 6 bases for V and 4 bases for J; bases not matched to a gene: 7. Germline loops: CDR1 ENHRY, CDR2 SYGVKD. The CDR3 is 14 amino acids.

The chain couples TRBV2 to TRBJ2-3; 10 bases are a match to TRBD2. The CDR3 spans 15 residues. V gave up 6 bases and J gave up 0 bases; unmatched junction bases: 3. The V gene's germline CDR1 is SNHLY and CDR2 FYNNEI. The CDR3 DNA reads as TGTGCCAGCAGAGCGACTAGCGGGAGCACAGATACGCAGTATTTT. Its protein product is CASRATSGSTDTQYF.

This CDR3 reads CASSLAGQGTEAFF. The CDR3 DNA is TGTGCCAGCAGCTTAGCAGGACAGGGAACTGAAGCTTTCTTT. The chain carries TRBV7-3 and TRBJ1-1; 8 nucleotides agree with TRBD1. The germline V gene encodes CDR1 SGHTA and CDR2 FQGTGA. V was clipped by 2 bases and J by 5 bases; unmatched bases: 4. The CDR3 consists of 14 residues.

The chain employs TRBV7-2 and TRBJ1-3, with no clear D. Germline V gene data show CDR1 as SGHTA and CDR2 as FQGNSA. V lost 1 base, J lost 6 bases, and 10 bases lay in between. This CDR3 has 14 residues. The CDR3 loop is CASSLDTLLNTIYF. The CDR3 nucleotides are TGTGCCAGCAGCTTAGACACACTACTAAACACCATATATTTT.

This clone has only a few counts. The chain links TRBV7-8 to TRBJ1-5; D unresolved. Germline CDR1 reads SGHVS; CDR2 reads FQNEAQ. Trimming pared 1 base from V and 12 bases from J, leaving 7 bases between. The CDR3 totals 11 residues. This CDR3 reads CASSLGEDQHF. The CDR3 DNA reads TGTGCCAGCAGCTTAGGGGAGGACCAGCATTTT. Looking up the rest from reference TRBV7-8 and TRBJ1-5 gives the full variable domain: GAGVSQSPRYKVAKRGQDVALRCDPISGHVSLFWYQQALGQGPEFLTYFQNEAQLDKSGLPSDRFFAERPEGSVSTLKIQRTQQEDSAVYLCASSLGEDQHFGDGTRLSIL.

The rearrangement joins TRBV19 to TRBJ2-4; 7 positions match TRBD1. CDR1 is LNHDA and CDR2 is SQIVND in the germline V gene (reference sequence). Trimming at V came to 7 bases and at J to 1 base, leaving 1 base not matched to a gene. The CDR3 has 13 residues. In nucleotides, the CDR3 is TGTGCCAGTAAGGACAGGGCCAAAAACATTCAGTACTTC. Its protein product is CASKDRAKNIQYF.

V usage is TRBV2 and J usage is TRBJ2-1; unclear D gene. CDR1 SNHLY and CDR2 FYNNEI come from the germline V gene. The CDR3 length is 14 residues. V was cut by 4 bases and J by 2 bases, with 9 bases left in between. The CDR3 reads CASSGASTYNEQFF. CDR3 in DNA: TGTGCCAGCAGTGGGGCGTCGACCTACAATGAGCAGTTCTTC. Supplemented by reference TRBV2 and TRBJ2-1, the full variable domain reads EPEVTQTPSHQVTQMGQEVILRCVPISNHLYFYWYRQILGQKVEFLVSFYNNEISEKSEIFDDQFSVERPDGSNFTLKIRSTKLEDSAMYFCASSGASTYNEQFFGPGTRLTVL.

In its sample, this clone was seen once. The chain uses TRBV13 and TRBJ2-7, with D hard to call. CDR3 size: 14 residues. V was trimmed by 2 bases and J by 4 bases, leaving 12 bases between them. In germline, CDR1 is PRHDT, CDR2 FYEKMQ (reference sequence). The CDR3 sequence is CASSLTVGKYEQYF. CDR3 in DNA: TGTGCCAGCAGCTTAACGGTCGGAAAGTACGAGCAGTACTTC.

The chain joins TRBV11-2 to TRBJ1-6; possible D gene TRBD1, 5 bases. Germline assignment: CDR1 SGHAT and CDR2 FQNNGV. The germline V and J ends were trimmed by 1 base and 7 bases, with 8 bases remaining between them. There are 14 residues in the CDR3. The chain's CDR3 is CASSLAQVNSPLHF. DNA of the CDR3: TGTGCCAGCAGCTTAGCACAGGTGAATTCACCCCTCCACTTT.

This sequence joins TRBV7-3 and TRBJ2-1; a possible D gene is TRBD2 (6 bases). V lost 1 base and J lost 1, with 11 bases in between. Germline CDR1 and CDR2: SGHTA and FQGTGA. The CDR3 runs 16 residues. CDR3 coding DNA: TGTGCCAGCAGCTTAATGGTGGGGGGATCCTACAATGAGCAGTTCTTC. It yields the protein CASSLMVGGSYNEQFF. The whole variable domain, filled in from reference TRBV7-3 and TRBJ2-1, reads GAGVSQTPSNKVTEKGKYVELRCDPISGHTALYWYRQSLGQGPEFLIYFQGTGAADDSGLPNDRFFAVRPEGSVSTLKIQRTERGDSAVYLCASSLMVGGSYNEQFFGPGTRLTVL.

The chain recombines TRBV27 with TRBJ1-1; D call uncertain. Trimming removed 6 bases at V and 1 base at J, with 15 bases between. The CDR3 spans 15 residues. Germline CDR1 MNHEY, CDR2 SMNVEV (reference sequence). CDR3 nucleotide sequence: TGTGCCAGCAGAATCCATTGGGGAAGGAACACTGAAGCTTTCTTT. Its translation: CASRIHWGRNTEAFF.

This chain uses TRBV27 with TRBJ1-1; the D is unclear. Trimming pared 2 bases from V and 1 base from J, leaving 8 bases between. This CDR3 has 14 amino acids. Germline V gene data show CDR1 as MNHEY and CDR2 as SMNVEV (reference sequence). This CDR3 is CASSLRVRNTEAFF. DNA for the CDR3: TGTGCCAGCAGTTTAAGGGTAAGGAACACTGAAGCTTTCTTT.

The rearrangement links TRBV10-1 to TRBJ2-1, with a possible D match to TRBD2 (5 bases). The germline CDR1 and CDR2 sequences are WNHNN and SYGVQD (reference sequence). Trimming pared 6 bases from V and 2 bases from J, leaving 14 bases between. The CDR3 has 15 amino acids. The CDR3 DNA reads as TGCGCCAGCAGGAAGTGGGAGCTGACCTACAATGAGCAGTTCTTC. Translating gives CASRKWELTYNEQFF.

The chain carries TRBV11-2 and TRBJ2-7; TRBD1 agrees at 9 bases. Germline CDR1 SGHAT, CDR2 FQNNGV. V was clipped by 4 bases and J by 2 bases; unmatched bases: 9. This CDR3 is 16 amino acids long. CDR3: CASSSNSGQGPYEQYF. Here the CDR3 DNA reads TGTGCCAGCAGCTCAAACTCGGGACAGGGACCCTACGAGCAGTACTTC.

The chain has TRBV25-1 and TRBJ2-5; 9 positions match TRBD1. V gave up 3 bases and J gave up 1 base; unmatched junction bases: 6. The CDR3 length is 16 residues. The germline CDR1 and CDR2 sequences are MGHDK and SYGVNS. As DNA, the CDR3 is TGTGCCAGCAGTGATACCGGACAGGGGTCCCAAGAGACCCAGTACTTC. Its protein is CASSDTGQGSQETQYF.

The V gene is TRBV19, the J gene TRBJ1-5; D ambiguous. The V gene lost 3 bases and the J gene lost 2 bases, with 14 bases spanning the gap. This CDR3 contains 16 residues. Germline lookup yields CDR1 LNHDA and CDR2 SQIVND (reference sequence). The CDR3 sequence is CASSIYAPSGNQPQHF. In DNA form, the CDR3 reads TGTGCCAGTAGTATTTATGCCCCTTCCGGCAATCAGCCCCAGCATTTT.

The V and J genes are TRBV18 and TRBJ1-2; D remains ambiguous. Germline V gene sequence: CDR1 KGHSH, CDR2 LQKENI. Trimming stripped 2 bases from V and 4 bases from J, with 8 bases between. The CDR3 spans 13 residues. The CDR3 is CASSPEGGYGYTF. The DNA for the CDR3 is TGTGCCAGCTCACCAGAGGGTGGCTATGGCTACACCTTC.

The chain uses TRBV7-2 and TRBJ2-3; D possibly corresponds to TRBD2 (5 bases). Germline V gives CDR1 SGHTA, CDR2 FQGNSA. This CDR3 is 14 amino acids long. Trimming removed 4 bases from V and 2 bases from J, with 10 bases in between. The CDR3 reads CASSSTRATDTQYF. For the CDR3, the DNA is TGTGCCAGCAGCTCTACTAGAGCCACAGATACGCAGTATTTT. Looking up the rest from reference TRBV7-2 and TRBJ2-3 gives the full variable domain: GAGVSQSPSNKVTEKGKDVELRCDPISGHTALYWYRQSLGQGLEFLIYFQGNSAPDKSGLPSDRFSAERTGGSVSTLTIQRTQQEDSAVYLCASSSTRATDTQYFGPGTRLTVL.

The chain combines TRBV28 with TRBJ1-2, with D perhaps matching TRBD1 (5 bases). The germline CDR1 and CDR2 sequences are MDHEN and SYDVKM. Between the trimmed V and J ends, which lost 2 bases and 8 bases, there was a span of 15 bases. The CDR3 spans 14 residues. In DNA form, the CDR3 reads TGTGCCAGCAGTTTACAGGGAAGTAGAGTCGGCTACACCTTC. Translation: CASSLQGSRVGYTF.

This clone was counted a single time. The gene calls are TRBV24-1 and TRBJ1-5; possible D gene TRBD1, 5 bases. The V end was cut by 6 bases, the J end by 4 bases, with 12 bases between. CDR3 length: 14 residues. Germline lookup yields CDR1 KGHDR and CDR2 SFDVKD. CDR3 sequence: CATSQGTGNQPQHF. Here the CDR3 DNA reads TGTGCCACCAGTCAGGGTACGGGGAATCAGCCCCAGCATTTT.

The genes are TRBV28 and TRBJ2-1; TRBD2 aligns across 11 bases. J gave up 10 bases and V 7 bases, and 6 bases lay outside the gene matches. This CDR3 spans 13 amino acids. Per the germline V gene, CDR1 is MDHEN and CDR2 is SYDVKM. CDR3 amino acids: CASTSSGRLEQFF. The CDR3 bases are TGTGCCAGCACTTCTAGCGGGAGGCTCGAGCAGTTCTTC.